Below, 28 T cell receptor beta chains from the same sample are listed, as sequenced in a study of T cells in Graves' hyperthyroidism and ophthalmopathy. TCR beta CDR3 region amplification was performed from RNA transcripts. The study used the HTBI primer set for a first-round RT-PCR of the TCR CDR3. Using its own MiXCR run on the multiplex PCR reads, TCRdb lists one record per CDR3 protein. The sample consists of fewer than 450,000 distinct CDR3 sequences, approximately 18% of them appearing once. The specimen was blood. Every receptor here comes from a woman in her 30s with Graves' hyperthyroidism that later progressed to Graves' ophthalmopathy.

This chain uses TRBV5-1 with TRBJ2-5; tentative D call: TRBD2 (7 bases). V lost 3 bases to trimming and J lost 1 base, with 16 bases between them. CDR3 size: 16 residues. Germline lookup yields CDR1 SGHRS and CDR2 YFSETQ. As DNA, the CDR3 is TGCGCCAGCAGCTCCTCGGGGGGCTACACCCAAGAGACCCAGTACTTC. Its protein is CASSSSGGYTQETQYF. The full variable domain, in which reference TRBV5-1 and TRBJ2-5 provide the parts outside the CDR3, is KAGVTQTPRYLIKTRGQQVTLSCSPISGHRSVSWYQQTPGQGLQFLFEYFSETQRNKGNFPGRFSGRQFSNSRSEMNVSTLELGDSALYLCASSSSGGYTQETQYFGPGTRLLVL.

CDR3 in amino acids: CASISSGVGIQYF. CDR3 sequence (DNA): TGTGCCAGCATCTCTAGCGGGGTGGGCATTCAGTACTTC. The chain recombines TRBV28 with TRBJ2-4; 9 nucleotides line up with TRBD2. Germline V gene sequence: CDR1 MDHEN, CDR2 SYDVKM. Unmatched junction bases numbered 7, after V lost 7 bases and J lost 9 bases. The CDR3 length is 13 residues.

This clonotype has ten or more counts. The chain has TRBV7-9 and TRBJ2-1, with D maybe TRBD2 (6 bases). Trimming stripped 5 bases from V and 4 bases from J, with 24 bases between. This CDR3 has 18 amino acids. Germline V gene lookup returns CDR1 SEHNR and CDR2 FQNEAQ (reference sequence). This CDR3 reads CASSRAWRGAGWYNEQFF. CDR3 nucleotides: TGTGCCAGCAGCCGGGCGTGGAGGGGAGCGGGTTGGTACAATGAGCAGTTCTTC.

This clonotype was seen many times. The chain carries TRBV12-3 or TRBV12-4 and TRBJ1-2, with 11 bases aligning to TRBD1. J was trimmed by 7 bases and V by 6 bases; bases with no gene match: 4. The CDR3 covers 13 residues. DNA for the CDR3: TGTGCCAGCAGATACGGACAGGGGGCTGGCTACACCTTC. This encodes CASRYGQGAGYTF.

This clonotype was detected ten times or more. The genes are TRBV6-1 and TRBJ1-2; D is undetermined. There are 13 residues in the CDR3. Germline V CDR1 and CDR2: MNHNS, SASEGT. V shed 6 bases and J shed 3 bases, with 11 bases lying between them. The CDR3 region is CASRTQPDYGYTF. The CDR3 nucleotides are TGTGCCAGCAGAACCCAGCCGGACTATGGCTACACCTTC.

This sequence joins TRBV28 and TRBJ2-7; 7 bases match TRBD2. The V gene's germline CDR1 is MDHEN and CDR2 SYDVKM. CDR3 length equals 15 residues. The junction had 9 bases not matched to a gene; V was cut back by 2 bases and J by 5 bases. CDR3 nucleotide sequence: TGTGCCAGCAGTTTAATTACGTTAACTAGCGACGAGCAGTACTTC. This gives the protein CASSLITLTSDEQYF.

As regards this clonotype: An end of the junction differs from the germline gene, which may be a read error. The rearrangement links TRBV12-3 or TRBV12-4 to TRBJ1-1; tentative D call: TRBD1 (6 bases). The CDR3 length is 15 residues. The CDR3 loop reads CASSEQTGWNTEAFF. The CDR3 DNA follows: TGCGCCAGCAGTGAGCAGACAGGTTGGAACACTGAAGCTTTCTTT.

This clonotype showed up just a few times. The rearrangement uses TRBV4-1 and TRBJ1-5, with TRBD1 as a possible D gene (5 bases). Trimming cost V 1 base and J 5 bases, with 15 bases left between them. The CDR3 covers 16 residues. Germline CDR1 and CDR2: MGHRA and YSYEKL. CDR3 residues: CASSQVPGRGDQPQHF. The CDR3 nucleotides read TGCGCCAGCAGCCAAGTACCGGGGAGGGGAGATCAGCCCCAGCATTTT.

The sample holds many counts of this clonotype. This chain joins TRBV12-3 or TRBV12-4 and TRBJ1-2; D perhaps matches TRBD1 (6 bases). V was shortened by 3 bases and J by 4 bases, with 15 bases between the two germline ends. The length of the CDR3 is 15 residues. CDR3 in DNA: TGTGCCAGCAGTTTTAGGGGGGGGGACCCCTATGGCTACACCTTC. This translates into CASSFRGGDPYGYTF.

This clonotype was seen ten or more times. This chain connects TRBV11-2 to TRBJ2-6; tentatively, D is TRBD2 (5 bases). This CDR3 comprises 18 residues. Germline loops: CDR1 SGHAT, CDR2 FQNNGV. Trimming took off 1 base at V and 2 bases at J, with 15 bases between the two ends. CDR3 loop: CASSLGHRSGTGANVLTF. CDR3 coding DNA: TGTGCCAGCAGCTTAGGTCACCGGTCGGGGACTGGGGCCAACGTCCTGACTTTC. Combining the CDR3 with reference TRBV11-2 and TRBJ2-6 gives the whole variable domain EAGVAQSPRYKIIEKRQSVAFWCNPISGHATLYWYQQILGQGPKLLIQFQNNGVVDDSQLPKDRFSAERLKGVDSTLKIQPAKLEDSAVYLCASSLGHRSGTGANVLTFGAGSRLTVL.

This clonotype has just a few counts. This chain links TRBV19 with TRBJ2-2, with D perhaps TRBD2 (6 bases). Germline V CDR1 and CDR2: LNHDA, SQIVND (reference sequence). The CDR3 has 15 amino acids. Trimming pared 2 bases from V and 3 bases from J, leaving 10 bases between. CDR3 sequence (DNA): TGTGCCAGTAGTATAAGGCGGGACGACACCGGGGAGCTGTTTTTT. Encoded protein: CASSIRRDDTGELFF. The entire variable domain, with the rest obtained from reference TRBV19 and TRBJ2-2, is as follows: DGGITQSPKYLFRKEGQNVTLSCEQNLNHDAMYWYRQDPGQGLRLIYYSQIVNDFQKGDIAEGYSVSREKKESFPLTVTSAQKNPTAFYLCASSIRRDDTGELFFGEGSRLTVL.

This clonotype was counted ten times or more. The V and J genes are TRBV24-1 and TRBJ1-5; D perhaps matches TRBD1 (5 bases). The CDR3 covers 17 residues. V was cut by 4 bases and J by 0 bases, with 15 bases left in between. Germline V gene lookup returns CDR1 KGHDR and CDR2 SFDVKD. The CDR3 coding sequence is TGTGCCACCAGTGACACCAAAGACAGAAATAGCAATCAGCCCCAGCATTTT. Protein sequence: CATSDTKDRNSNQPQHF.

The DNA for the CDR3 is TGTGCCAGCAGCTTAGCCTTCGGGGGGCGCTACGAGCAGTACTTC. Translation gives CASSLAFGGRYEQYF. This rearrangement joins TRBV9 to TRBJ2-7, with D perhaps TRBD2 (7 bases). V lost 4 bases and J lost 3, with 17 bases in between. CDR3 length equals 15 residues. Germline CDR1 is SGDLS and CDR2 is YYNGEE.

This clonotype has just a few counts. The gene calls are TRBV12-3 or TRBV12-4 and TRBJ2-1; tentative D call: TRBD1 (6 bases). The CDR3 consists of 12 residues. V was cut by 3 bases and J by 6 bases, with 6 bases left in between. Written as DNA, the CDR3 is TGTGCCAGCAGTTTGACAGGCAATGAGCAGTTCTTC. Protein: CASSLTGNEQFF.

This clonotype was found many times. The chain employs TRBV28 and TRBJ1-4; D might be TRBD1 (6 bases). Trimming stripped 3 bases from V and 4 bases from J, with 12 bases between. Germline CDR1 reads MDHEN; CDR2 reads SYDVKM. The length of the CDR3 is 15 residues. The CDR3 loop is CASSLSGAFNEKLFF. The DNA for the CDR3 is TGTGCCAGCAGTTTGTCAGGGGCTTTTAATGAAAAACTGTTTTTT. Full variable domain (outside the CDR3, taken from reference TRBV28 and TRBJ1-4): DVKVTQSSRYLVKRTGEKVFLECVQDMDHENMFWYRQDPGLGLRLIYFSYDVKMKEKGDIPEGYSVSREKKERFSLILESASTNQTSMYLCASSLSGAFNEKLFFGSGTQLSVL.

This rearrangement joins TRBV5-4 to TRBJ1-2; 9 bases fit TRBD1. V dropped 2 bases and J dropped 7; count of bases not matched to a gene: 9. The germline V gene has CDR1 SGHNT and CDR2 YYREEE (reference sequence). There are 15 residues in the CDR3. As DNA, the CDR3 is TGTGCCAGCAGCTTTCGGACAGGGGTACGGGTTGGCTACACCTTC. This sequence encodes CASSFRTGVRVGYTF.

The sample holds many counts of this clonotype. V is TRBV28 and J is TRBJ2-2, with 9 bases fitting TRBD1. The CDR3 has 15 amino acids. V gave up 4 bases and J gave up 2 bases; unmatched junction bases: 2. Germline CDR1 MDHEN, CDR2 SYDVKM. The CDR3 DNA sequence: TGTGCCAGCAGTTGGGACAGGGCCAACACCGGGGAGCTGTTTTTT. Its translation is CASSWDRANTGELFF.

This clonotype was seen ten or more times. The CDR3 here is CASTQRIYGYNEQFF. CDR3 coding DNA: TGTGCCAGCACCCAGCGGATATACGGCTACAATGAGCAGTTCTTC. This chain connects TRBV28 to TRBJ2-1, with D tentatively TRBD2 (5 bases). V lost 7 bases, J lost 3 bases, and 16 bases lay in between. The CDR3 sequence is 15 residues long. CDR1 and CDR2 from the germline V gene are MDHEN and SYDVKM.

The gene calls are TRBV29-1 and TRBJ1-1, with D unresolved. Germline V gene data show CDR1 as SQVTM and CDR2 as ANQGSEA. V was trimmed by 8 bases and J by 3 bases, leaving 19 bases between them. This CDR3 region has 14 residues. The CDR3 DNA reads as TGCAGCACCAAGGGAGGGATGGGATACACTGAAGCTTTCTTT. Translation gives CSTKGGMGYTEAFF.

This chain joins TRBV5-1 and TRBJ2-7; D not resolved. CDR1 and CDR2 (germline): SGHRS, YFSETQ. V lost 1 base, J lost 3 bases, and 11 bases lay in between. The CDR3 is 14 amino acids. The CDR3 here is CASSLPGFVYEQYF. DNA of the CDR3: TGCGCCAGCAGCTTGCCCGGGTTTGTCTACGAGCAGTACTTC. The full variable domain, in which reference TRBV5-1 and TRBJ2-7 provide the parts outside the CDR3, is KAGVTQTPRYLIKTRGQQVTLSCSPISGHRSVSWYQQTPGQGLQFLFEYFSETQRNKGNFPGRFSGRQFSNSRSEMNVSTLELGDSALYLCASSLPGFVYEQYFGPGTRLTVT.

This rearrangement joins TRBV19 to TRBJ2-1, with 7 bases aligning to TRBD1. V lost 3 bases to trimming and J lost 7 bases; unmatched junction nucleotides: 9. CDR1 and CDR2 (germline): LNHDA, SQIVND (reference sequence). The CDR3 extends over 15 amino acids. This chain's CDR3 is CASSMWTGTKNEQFF. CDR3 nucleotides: TGTGCCAGTAGTATGTGGACAGGTACTAAAAATGAGCAGTTCTTC.

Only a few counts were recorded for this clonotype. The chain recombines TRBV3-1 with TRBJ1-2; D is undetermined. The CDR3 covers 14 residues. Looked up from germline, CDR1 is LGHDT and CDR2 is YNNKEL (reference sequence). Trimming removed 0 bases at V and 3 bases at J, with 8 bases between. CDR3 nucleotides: TGTGCCAGCAGCCAAGAGGGAACATACTATGGCTACACCTTC. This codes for CASSQEGTYYGYTF.

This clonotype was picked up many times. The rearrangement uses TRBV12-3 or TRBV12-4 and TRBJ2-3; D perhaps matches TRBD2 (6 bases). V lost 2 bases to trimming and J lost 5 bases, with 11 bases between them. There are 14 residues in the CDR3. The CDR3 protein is CASSLKGGLDTQYF. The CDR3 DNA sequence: TGTGCCAGCAGTTTAAAGGGAGGCCTAGATACGCAGTATTTT.

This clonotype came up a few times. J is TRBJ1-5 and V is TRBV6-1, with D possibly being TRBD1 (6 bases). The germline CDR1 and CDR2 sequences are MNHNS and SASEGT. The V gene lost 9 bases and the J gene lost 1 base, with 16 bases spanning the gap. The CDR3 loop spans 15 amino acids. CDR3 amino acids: CASHQRGQSNQPQHF. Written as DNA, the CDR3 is TGTGCCAGTCACCAAAGGGGACAAAGCAATCAGCCCCAGCATTTT.

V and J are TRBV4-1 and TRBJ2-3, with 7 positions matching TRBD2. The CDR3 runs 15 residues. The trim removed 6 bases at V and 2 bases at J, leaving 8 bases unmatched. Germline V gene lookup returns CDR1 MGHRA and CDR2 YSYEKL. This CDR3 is CASRGGGFNTDTQYF. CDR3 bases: TGCGCCAGCAGGGGGGGGGGGTTTAACACAGATACGCAGTATTTT.

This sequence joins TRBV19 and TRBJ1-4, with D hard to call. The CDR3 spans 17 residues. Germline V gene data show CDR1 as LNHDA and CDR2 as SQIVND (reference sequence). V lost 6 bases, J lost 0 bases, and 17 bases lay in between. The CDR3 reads CASSDGRVDATNEKLFF. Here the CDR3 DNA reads TGTGCCAGTAGCGACGGACGGGTAGATGCAACTAATGAAAAACTGTTTTTT.

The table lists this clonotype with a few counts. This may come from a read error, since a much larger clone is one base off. CDR3 amino acids: CASSSLTDLSNCGYTF. DNA of the CDR3: TGTGCCAGCAGCTCCCTGACGGACCTATCGAACTGTGGCTACACCTTC. The chain combines TRBV7-9 with TRBJ1-2; D gene unclear. CDR3 length: 16 amino acids. CDR1 is SEHNR and CDR2 is FQNEAQ in the germline V gene (reference sequence).

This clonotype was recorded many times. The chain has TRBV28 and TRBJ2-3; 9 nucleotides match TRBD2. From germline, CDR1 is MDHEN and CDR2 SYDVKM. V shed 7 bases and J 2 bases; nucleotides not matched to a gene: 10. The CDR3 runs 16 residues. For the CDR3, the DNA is TGTGCCAGCACCCCTGCTAGCGGGACTTTCACAGATACGCAGTATTTT. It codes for CASTPASGTFTDTQYF.